This record concerns one T cell receptor (beta chain) sequence. The data belong to a study of T cell changes during pregnancy in multiple sclerosis. There are 16 residues in the CDR3. Trimming at V came to 3 bases and at J to 4 bases, leaving 2 bases not matched to a gene. CDR1 SGHRS and CDR2 YFSETQ come from the germline V gene. Produced via immunoSEQ multiplex PCR; TCRdb's table is partial and in-frame only. Of 40,000 or so clones listed, over 75% are singletons. The genes are TRBV5-1 and TRBJ2-3; 16 bases fit TRBD2. The sample consisted of CD4+ T cells from peripheral blood mononuclear cells, taken in the third trimester of pregnancy. The sequence came from a female donor with multiple sclerosis, enrolled in a pregnancy study. CDR3 sequence (DNA): TGCGCCAGCAGCTCCGGGACTAGCGGGAGGGCAGATACGCAGTATTTT. This sequence encodes CASSSGTSGRADTQYF.